This T cell receptor (beta chain) comes out of a study of cytomegalovirus exposure and HLA in healthy donors. In the PCR, 60 Vbeta and 13 Jbeta primers were used. Profiled with immunoSEQ multiplex PCR; TCRdb holds only in-frame clones, not every one. The table includes some 190,000 clones, roughly 81% detected once. This clonotype originated in a woman aged 30 to 39 in good health and CMV-seropositive. The sequenced sample was PBMCs.

The CDR3 loop is CASSWDRVCEQYF. The CDR3 region has the DNA TGTGCCAGCAGTTGGGACAGGGTCTGCGAGCAGTACTTC. The rearrangement uses TRBV28 and TRBJ2-7; 9 bases agree with TRBD1. This CDR3 has 13 residues. Looked up from germline, CDR1 is MDHEN and CDR2 is SYDVKM. The ends lost 4 bases at V and 6 bases at J; junction bases unmatched: 4.